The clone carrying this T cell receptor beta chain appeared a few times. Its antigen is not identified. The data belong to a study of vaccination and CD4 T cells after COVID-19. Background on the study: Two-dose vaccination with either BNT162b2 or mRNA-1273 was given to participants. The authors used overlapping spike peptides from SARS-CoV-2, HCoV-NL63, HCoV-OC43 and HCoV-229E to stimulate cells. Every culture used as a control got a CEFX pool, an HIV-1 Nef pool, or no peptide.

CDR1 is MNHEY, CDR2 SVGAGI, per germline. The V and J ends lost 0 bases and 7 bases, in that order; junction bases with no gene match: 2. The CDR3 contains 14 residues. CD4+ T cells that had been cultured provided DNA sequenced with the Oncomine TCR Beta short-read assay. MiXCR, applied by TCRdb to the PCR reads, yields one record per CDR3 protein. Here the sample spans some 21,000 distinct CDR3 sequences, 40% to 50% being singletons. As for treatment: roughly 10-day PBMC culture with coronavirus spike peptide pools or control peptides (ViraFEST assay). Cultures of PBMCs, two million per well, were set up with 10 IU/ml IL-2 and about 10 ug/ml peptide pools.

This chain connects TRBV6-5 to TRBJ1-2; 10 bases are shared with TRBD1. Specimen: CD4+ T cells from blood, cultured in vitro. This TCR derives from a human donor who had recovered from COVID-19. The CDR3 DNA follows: TGTGCCAGCAGTTACTCGTGGACAGGGGGTGGCTACACCTTC. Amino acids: CASSYSWTGGGYTF.